What follows are 19 T cell receptor beta chains derived from one specimen sequenced in a study of control samples from healthy donors and cancer patients. Produced via immunoSEQ multiplex PCR; TCRdb's table is partial and in-frame only. This table holds approximately 140,000 clones, more than 80% found once. The sample taken for sequencing was blood. All receptors derive from a man aged 18 to 29 in good health.

V gene TRBV19 combines with J gene TRBJ1-5; D is unresolved. The CDR3 runs 13 residues. V was clipped by 2 bases and J by 2 bases, with 4 bases between them. Germline-derived CDR1 and CDR2 are LNHDA and SQIVND (reference sequence). The CDR3 protein is CASSINGNQPQHF. Here the CDR3 DNA reads TGTGCCAGTAGTATAAACGGCAATCAGCCCCAGCATTTT.

V and J are TRBV4-2 and TRBJ2-1, with TRBD2 matching 8 bases. This CDR3 has 14 amino acids. V was pared by 1 base and J by 6 bases, with 2 bases of the junction left unmatched. Germline V gives CDR1 LGHNA, CDR2 YNFKEQ. The CDR3 loop reads CASSQVLAGNEQFF. CDR3 nucleotide sequence: TGTGCCAGCAGCCAAGTGCTAGCGGGCAATGAGCAGTTCTTC.

The chain links TRBV6-5 to TRBJ2-7; D perhaps matches TRBD2 (5 bases). The ends were cut back, 6 bases at V and 2 bases at J, with 17 bases in the middle. The germline V gene encodes CDR1 MNHEY and CDR2 SVGAGI. The CDR3 covers 15 residues. CDR3 nucleotide sequence: TGTGCCAGCAGCACGCTCCGGGATATCACCTACGAGCAGTACTTC. It specifies CASSTLRDITYEQYF.

The rearrangement joins TRBV30 to TRBJ2-3; D gene ambiguous. V was shortened by 2 bases and J by 2 bases, with 11 bases between the two germline ends. CDR1 GTSNPN and CDR2 SVGIG come from the germline V gene (reference sequence). There are 14 residues in the CDR3. CDR3: CAWSPTRPTDTQYF. The DNA of the CDR3 is TGTGCCTGGAGTCCGACAAGACCCACAGATACGCAGTATTTT.

The rearrangement joins TRBV7-9 to TRBJ1-1; TRBD1 matches 12 bases. The CDR3 contains 19 residues. CDR1 and CDR2 (germline): SEHNR, FQNEAQ (reference sequence). The V gene end was trimmed by 6 bases and the J gene end by 4 bases; junction bases not matched to a gene: 18. For the CDR3, the DNA is TGTGCCAGCAGTATATTAGGGTCAGGGACAGGGGGCGTTGGCACTGAAGCTTTCTTT. Protein: CASSILGSGTGGVGTEAFF.

The chain combines TRBV2 with TRBJ2-7; D unclear. The CDR3 sequence is 10 residues long. Germline V lookup: CDR1 SNHLY, CDR2 FYNNEI. V was cut by 6 bases and J by 7 bases, with 7 bases left in between. The CDR3, as DNA: TGTGCCAGCAGCCCTTCAGAGCAGTACTTC. Translated, it gives CASSPSEQYF.

This chain uses TRBV6-2 or TRBV6-3 with TRBJ1-2, with TRBD1 as a possible D gene (6 bases). V was shortened by 6 bases and J by 3 bases, with 17 bases between the two germline ends. This CDR3 is built from 15 residues. Germline V CDR1 and CDR2: MNHEY, SVGEGT. DNA for the CDR3: TGTGCCAGCAGCTTAGATCTACAGGGCCACTATGGCTACACCTTC. Amino acids: CASSLDLQGHYGYTF.

V usage is TRBV3-1 (or the pseudogene TRBV3-2) and J usage is TRBJ1-2; tentatively, D is TRBD1 (5 bases). The CDR3 contains 17 residues. V was trimmed by 2 bases and J by 0 bases, leaving 16 bases between them. The germline V gene has CDR1 LGHDT and CDR2 YNNKEL (reference sequence). The chain's CDR3 is CASSQRQSLNTNYGYTF. CDR3 in DNA: TGTGCCAGCAGCCAACGACAGTCCCTGAATACTAACTATGGCTACACCTTC.

This chain uses TRBV5-1 with TRBJ1-1; D is uncertain. V lost 0 bases and J lost 3, with 9 bases in between. This CDR3 comprises 14 residues. CDR1 and CDR2 (germline): SGHRS, YFSETQ. The CDR3 protein is CASSLEGRDTEAFF. CDR3 DNA: TGCGCCAGCAGCTTGGAGGGTAGGGACACTGAAGCTTTCTTT.

The chain is built from TRBV2 and TRBJ2-1; 7 bases align to TRBD2. The CDR3 contains 14 residues. V lost 7 bases, J lost 6 bases, and 9 bases stayed unmatched. Germline V gene sequence: CDR1 SNHLY, CDR2 FYNNEI. The CDR3 is CASIRLAAFNEQFF. The CDR3 DNA is TGTGCCAGCATAAGGCTAGCGGCATTCAATGAGCAGTTCTTC.

The chain links TRBV5-1 to TRBJ2-7; possible D gene TRBD2, 7 bases. The V end lost 4 bases, the J end lost 6 bases, and 20 bases lay between the germline ends. Germline V gene data show CDR1 as SGHRS and CDR2 as YFSETQ. CDR3 length: 15 residues. CDR3 sequence (DNA): TGCGCCAGCAGCCCCGGCTGGGGGGGCATGGCCGAGCAGTACTTC. Protein sequence: CASSPGWGGMAEQYF.

The rearrangement joins TRBV19 to TRBJ2-1; 13 bases are shared with TRBD2. CDR1 is LNHDA and CDR2 is SQIVND in the germline V gene (reference sequence). Trimming removed 4 bases from V and 9 bases from J; junction bases left unmatched: 9. This CDR3 has 16 amino acids. Here the CDR3 reads CASSTSTSGGAPEQFF. The CDR3 nucleotides read TGTGCCAGTAGTACAAGTACTAGCGGGGGGGCCCCTGAGCAGTTCTTC.

The CDR3 here is CASSVGPGQATNTEAFF. DNA of the CDR3: TGTGCCAGCAGCGTAGGCCCAGGACAGGCCACGAACACTGAAGCTTTCTTT. This chain uses TRBV9 with TRBJ1-1, with 7 bases that match TRBD1. V was pared by 0 bases and J by 1 base, with 9 bases of the junction left unmatched. In germline, CDR1 is SGDLS, CDR2 YYNGEE. This CDR3 region has 17 residues.

This rearrangement joins TRBV28 to TRBJ2-7; D might be TRBD2 (5 bases). The length of the CDR3 is 14 residues. Germline V gene data show CDR1 as MDHEN and CDR2 as SYDVKM. The V and J ends lost 5 bases and 4 bases respectively, with 15 bases between them. CDR3 loop: CASSQRRNFYEQYF. The CDR3 nucleotides are TGTGCCAGCAGTCAGCGGAGAAACTTTTACGAGCAGTACTTC.

This chain connects TRBV7-8 to TRBJ2-3; D unclear. Trimming left V 1 base short and J 0 bases short, with 23 bases between. Per the germline V gene, CDR1 is SGHVS and CDR2 is FQNEAQ. CDR3 length equals 20 residues. In nucleotides, the CDR3 is TGTGCCAGCAGCTTAGAATTTGGTCTCGAGCCGACGGACAGCACAGATACGCAGTATTTT. Amino acids: CASSLEFGLEPTDSTDTQYF.

The chain joins TRBV5-1 to TRBJ1-1, with TRBD1 matching 9 bases. The V gene end was trimmed by 3 bases and the J gene end by 7 bases; junction bases not matched to a gene: 4. Germline V gene data show CDR1 as SGHRS and CDR2 as YFSETQ. The CDR3 has 13 residues. The CDR3 DNA reads TGCGCCAGCAGCTCTGGACAGGGGCTTGAAGCTTTCTTT. Translation: CASSSGQGLEAFF.

This chain uses TRBV5-1 with TRBJ2-1, with D tentatively TRBD1 or TRBD2 (5 bases each). The germline V and J ends were trimmed by 3 bases and 9 bases, with 22 bases remaining between them. The germline CDR1 and CDR2 sequences are SGHRS and YFSETQ. CDR3 length equals 16 residues. Written as DNA, the CDR3 is TGCGCCAGCAGCTCCCTACCCGGACTTGGGGCGGGTGAGCAGTTCTTC. This codes for CASSSLPGLGAGEQFF.

This clone was seen only once. CDR3 bases: TGTGCCAGCAGCTTCCTTTCTGGGGCCAACGTCCTGACTTTC. It is translated as CASSFLSGANVLTF. This chain connects TRBV5-5 to TRBJ2-6; D unresolved. CDR1 and CDR2 (germline): SGHKS, YYEKEE (reference sequence). V lost 2 bases and J 1 base, leaving 4 bases between the germline ends. CDR3 length equals 14 residues.

This clone was recorded only once. The chain is built from TRBV6-5 and TRBJ1-5; 7 bases are a match to TRBD1. CDR3 size: 14 residues. Germline V CDR1 and CDR2: MNHEY, SVGAGI. V trimming: 6 bases; J trimming: 3 bases; junction bases outside the gene matches: 5. The CDR3 sequence is CASSRDSANQPQHF. DNA for the CDR3: TGTGCCAGCAGCCGGGACAGTGCCAATCAGCCCCAGCATTTT.